This TCR beta chain was sequenced during a study of cytomegalovirus exposure and HLA in healthy donors. PCR involved 60 Vbeta and 13 Jbeta primers. TCRdb keeps only in-frame clones here, not all; method: immunoSEQ multiplex PCR. The sample records approximately 170,000 clones, approximately 72% being singletons. Whole-study results and caveats: Most of the TCR beta V segments (in an earlier analysis) were productive either about 87% or about 30% of the time. TCR beta sequences reportedly predicted the HLA-A and HLA-B alleles of most subjects accurately. The study designated about 180 TCR beta chains cytomegalovirus-associated.

A word on this clone: Its target is not known.

Germline V gives CDR1 SNHLY, CDR2 FYNNEI. The CDR3 has 11 amino acids. The V end was cut by 7 bases, the J end by 5 bases, with 8 bases between. J is TRBJ2-5 and V is TRBV2; D remains ambiguous. The TCR sequence derives from a man aged 50 to 60 in good health and CMV-seronegative. Material for sequencing was PBMCs. The CDR3 nucleotides read TGTGCCAGCACCCCGAGGGAGACCCAGTACTTC. Translating gives CASTPRETQYF.